The rows below give T cell receptor beta chains drawn from one sample of a study of blood T cells in healthy people across ages. One entry per CDR3 protein results from TCRdb running MiXCR on the 5' RACE reads. The data show 1.5 million to 2 million distinct CDR3 sequences, with roughly two fifths seen just once and under 30% held by the top ten. The sample consisted of blood. The receptors shown here come from a human donor in good health. Each CDR3 is given with its conserved first and last residue. Each record gives: clone size, D gene, J gene, CDR3 length, V gene, CDR3 DNA, CDR3 protein. A D gene is named only where the DNA matches it firmly. Clone size is stated in some rows and not others, as once, few, many or a class when expanded.

clone size: few; D gene: -; J gene: TRBJ2-5; CDR3 length: 14; V gene: TRBV2; CDR3 DNA: TGTGCCAGCAGTGCGGGGAGCTTCCAAGAGACCCAGTACTTC; CDR3 protein: CASSAGSFQETQYF
clone size: -; D gene: TRBD2; J gene: TRBJ2-4; CDR3 length: 15; V gene: TRBV9; CDR3 DNA: TGTGCCAGCAGCCCCCTGACGGGAGGCCAAAACATTCAGTACTTC; CDR3 protein: CASSPLTGGQNIQYF
clone size: few; D gene: -; J gene: TRBJ2-7; CDR3 length: 15; V gene: TRBV7-2; CDR3 DNA: TGTGCCAGCAGCTTAGGGACAAGAAGCTCCTACGAGCAGTACTTC; CDR3 protein: CASSLGTRSSYEQYF
clone size: many; D gene: -; J gene: TRBJ2-7; CDR3 length: 14; V gene: TRBV5-1; CDR3 DNA: TGCGCCAGCAGCTTGGAGGCTGGGACCTACGAGCAGTACTTC; CDR3 protein: CASSLEAGTYEQYF
clone size: -; D gene: -; J gene: TRBJ2-7; CDR3 length: 14; V gene: TRBV25-1; CDR3 DNA: TGTGCCAGCATGAGATCGGGGTTCTCCTACGAGCAGTACTTC; CDR3 protein: CASMRSGFSYEQYF
clone size: -; D gene: -; J gene: TRBJ1-1; CDR3 length: 13; V gene: TRBV29-1; CDR3 DNA: TGCAGCGTTGAAGGGGCTTTAGGGACTGAAGCTTTCTTT; CDR3 protein: CSVEGALGTEAFF
clone size: -; D gene: -; J gene: TRBJ2-6; CDR3 length: 17; V gene: TRBV4-2; CDR3 DNA: TGTGCCAGCAGCCCCCGAGCAGGGGTTGATGGGGCCAACGTCCTGACTTTC; CDR3 protein: CASSPRAGVDGANVLTF
clone size: -; D gene: -; J gene: TRBJ1-1; CDR3 length: 19; V gene: TRBV11-2; CDR3 DNA: TGTGCCAGCAGCTTATGGTCGGGGGACACAAAAGGGGGAAACACTGAAGCTTTCTTT; CDR3 protein: CASSLWSGDTKGGNTEAFF
clone size: -; D gene: -; J gene: TRBJ2-3; CDR3 length: 17; V gene: TRBV28; CDR3 DNA: TGTGCCAGCAGTTCAGTCTGGTCAGGGGTGGAAACAGATACGCAGTATTTT; CDR3 protein: CASSSVWSGVETDTQYF
clone size: -; D gene: TRBD1; J gene: TRBJ1-2; CDR3 length: 15; V gene: TRBV5-6; CDR3 DNA: TGTGCCAGCAGCTTAGGGACAGGGATTGGCTATGGCTACACCTTC; CDR3 protein: CASSLGTGIGYGYTF
clone size: few; D gene: -; J gene: TRBJ2-4; CDR3 length: 21; V gene: TRBV7-8; CDR3 DNA: TGTGCCAGCAGCCCCCATTACGATACAGGGGAGGCCCTTTTAGCCAAAAACATTCAGTACTTC; CDR3 protein: CASSPHYDTGEALLAKNIQYF
clone size: few; D gene: TRBD2; J gene: TRBJ2-5; CDR3 length: 14; V gene: TRBV5-1; CDR3 DNA: TGCGCCAGCAGTGCTAGCGGGGTAGAGGAGACCCAGTACTTC; CDR3 protein: CASSASGVEETQYF
clone size: once; D gene: TRBD2; J gene: TRBJ2-7; CDR3 length: 15; V gene: TRBV7-9; CDR3 DNA: TGTGCCAGCAGCTCCCGGGAGGGCAGACCCTACGAGCAGTACTTC; CDR3 protein: CASSSREGRPYEQYF
clone size: many; D gene: -; J gene: TRBJ1-2; CDR3 length: 16; V gene: TRBV12-3/TRBV12-4; CDR3 DNA: TGTGCCAGCAGGAATAGGGGAGGGGGGTCCGACTATGGCTACACCTTC; CDR3 protein: CASRNRGGGSDYGYTF
clone size: -; D gene: TRBD1; J gene: TRBJ2-1; CDR3 length: 13; V gene: TRBV29-1; CDR3 DNA: TGCAGCGCCCGGACAGGTCCCTACAATGAGCAGTTCTTC; CDR3 protein: CSARTGPYNEQFF
clone size: -; D gene: -; J gene: TRBJ1-1; CDR3 length: 14; V gene: TRBV3-1; CDR3 DNA: TGTGCCAGCAGCCATACAGGGTCGCACACTGAAGCTTTCTTT; CDR3 protein: CASSHTGSHTEAFF
clone size: -; D gene: -; J gene: TRBJ2-3; CDR3 length: 17; V gene: TRBV28; CDR3 DNA: TGTGCCAGCAGCCGCCAGGGGGTAGCGGGCTTCACAGATACGCAGTATTTT; CDR3 protein: CASSRQGVAGFTDTQYF
clone size: few; D gene: TRBD1; J gene: TRBJ2-5; CDR3 length: 15; V gene: TRBV6-2/TRBV6-3; CDR3 DNA: TGTGCCAGCAGGAGGGACAGGCAAGGCCAAGAGACCCAGTACTTC; CDR3 protein: CASRRDRQGQETQYF
clone size: few; D gene: -; J gene: TRBJ2-7; CDR3 length: 10; V gene: TRBV2; CDR3 DNA: TGTGCCAGCACCGGGAAGGGGCAGTACTTC; CDR3 protein: CASTGKGQYF
clone size: few; D gene: -; J gene: TRBJ2-3; CDR3 length: 16; V gene: TRBV7-9; CDR3 DNA: TGTGCCAGCAGCCTCTGGGGAGACTATAGCACAGATACGCAGTATTTT; CDR3 protein: CASSLWGDYSTDTQYF
clone size: many; D gene: -; J gene: TRBJ2-3; CDR3 length: 14; V gene: TRBV7-3; CDR3 DNA: TGTGCCAGCAGCTTAATAGCGGTTACAGATACGCAGTATTTT; CDR3 protein: CASSLIAVTDTQYF
clone size: -; D gene: TRBD2; J gene: TRBJ2-5; CDR3 length: 19; V gene: TRBV3-1; CDR3 DNA: TGTGCCAGCAGCCAAGCCGGCGGGACTAGCGGGGGATGGGAAGAGACCCAGTACTTC; CDR3 protein: CASSQAGGTSGGWEETQYF
clone size: few; D gene: -; J gene: TRBJ1-1; CDR3 length: 13; V gene: TRBV29-1; CDR3 DNA: TGCAGCGTTGGTCAGCGTGTAGGTACTGAAGCTTTCTTT; CDR3 protein: CSVGQRVGTEAFF
clone size: -; D gene: -; J gene: TRBJ2-7; CDR3 length: 12; V gene: TRBV5-1; CDR3 DNA: TGCGCCAACAGCTTAGAGGGCTACGAGCAGTACTTC; CDR3 protein: CANSLEGYEQYF
clone size: -; D gene: TRBD1; J gene: TRBJ1-3; CDR3 length: 14; V gene: TRBV7-2; CDR3 DNA: TGTGCCAGCAGCCCGGACAGGGTTACAAACACCATATATTTT; CDR3 protein: CASSPDRVTNTIYF
clone size: -; D gene: -; J gene: TRBJ1-6; CDR3 length: 13; V gene: TRBV4-2; CDR3 DNA: TGTGCCAGCAGCCAAGGGAGTGGGTTACCCCTCCACTTT; CDR3 protein: CASSQGSGLPLHF
clone size: -; D gene: TRBD1; J gene: TRBJ2-7; CDR3 length: 14; V gene: TRBV28; CDR3 DNA: TGTGCCAGCACAACAGGGGGCAGTTTTAGGGAGCAGTACTTC; CDR3 protein: CASTTGGSFREQYF
clone size: -; D gene: -; J gene: TRBJ1-2; CDR3 length: 14; V gene: TRBV11-2; CDR3 DNA: TGTGCCAGCAGCTTAGATTCGGCGACCTATGGCTACACCTTC; CDR3 protein: CASSLDSATYGYTF
clone size: -; D gene: -; J gene: TRBJ2-5; CDR3 length: 13; V gene: TRBV10-2; CDR3 DNA: TGCGCCAGCAGCGCACAGTCCCAAATGTCCCAGTACTTC; CDR3 protein: CASSAQSQMSQYF
clone size: -; D gene: -; J gene: TRBJ2-1; CDR3 length: 13; V gene: TRBV5-1; CDR3 DNA: TGCGCCAGCGGGGCCCCTGGTGCCAATGAGCAGTTCTTC; CDR3 protein: CASGAPGANEQFF
clone size: -; D gene: -; J gene: TRBJ2-1; CDR3 length: 13; V gene: TRBV29-1; CDR3 DNA: TGCGGCGTTGGAGGGGGAAACTACAATGAGCAGTTCTTC; CDR3 protein: CGVGGGNYNEQFF
clone size: -; D gene: -; J gene: TRBJ2-7; CDR3 length: 16; V gene: TRBV5-1; CDR3 DNA: TGCGCCAGCAGCTTGGCCGGACGACAGTTCTCCTACGAGCAGTACTTC; CDR3 protein: CASSLAGRQFSYEQYF
clone size: few; D gene: TRBD1; J gene: TRBJ2-1; CDR3 length: 15; V gene: TRBV12-3/TRBV12-4; CDR3 DNA: TGTGCCAGCAGTCACCGGGACAGGGAGGATTATGAGCAGTTCTTC; CDR3 protein: CASSHRDREDYEQFF
clone size: -; D gene: -; J gene: TRBJ2-5; CDR3 length: 15; V gene: TRBV6-6; CDR3 DNA: TGTGCCAGCAGTTACGCAGGCGTTCCCCCGGAGACCCAGTACTTC; CDR3 protein: CASSYAGVPPETQYF
clone size: -; D gene: -; J gene: TRBJ1-2; CDR3 length: 17; V gene: TRBV5-1; CDR3 DNA: TGCGCCAGCAGCTTGGACCCAGAGGCCCTCTATAACTATGGCTACACCTTC; CDR3 protein: CASSLDPEALYNYGYTF
clone size: -; D gene: -; J gene: TRBJ1-5; CDR3 length: 12; V gene: TRBV20-1; CDR3 DNA: TGCAGTGCTATCCGACAGACAGGGCCCCAGCATTTT; CDR3 protein: CSAIRQTGPQHF
clone size: -; D gene: -; J gene: TRBJ2-1; CDR3 length: 17; V gene: TRBV5-1; CDR3 DNA: TGCGCCAGCAGCTTCGCAGGAACAGGCTTAAGATACAATGAGCAGTTCTTC; CDR3 protein: CASSFAGTGLRYNEQFF
clone size: -; D gene: -; J gene: TRBJ1-5; CDR3 length: 19; V gene: TRBV9; CDR3 DNA: TGTGCCAGCAGCCAAATTCCGGGACAAGCTAGTCCGAGCAATCAGCCCCAGCATTTT; CDR3 protein: CASSQIPGQASPSNQPQHF
clone size: few; D gene: TRBD2; J gene: TRBJ2-3; CDR3 length: 18; V gene: TRBV5-1; CDR3 DNA: TGCGCCAGCAGCTTGGCGACTAGCGGGGCCCTCGGAACAGATACGCAGTATTTT; CDR3 protein: CASSLATSGALGTDTQYF
clone size: few; D gene: TRBD1; J gene: TRBJ1-5; CDR3 length: 14; V gene: TRBV27; CDR3 DNA: TGTGCCAGCAGTTACCGACAGGGACGACAGCCCCAGCATTTT; CDR3 protein: CASSYRQGRQPQHF
clone size: -; D gene: -; J gene: TRBJ2-5; CDR3 length: 15; V gene: TRBV20-1; CDR3 DNA: TGCAGTGCTAGAGACGGGGCTAGCGTAGAAGAGACCCAGTACTTC; CDR3 protein: CSARDGASVEETQYF
clone size: -; D gene: TRBD2; J gene: TRBJ2-7; CDR3 length: 16; V gene: TRBV12-3/TRBV12-4; CDR3 DNA: TGTGCCAGCAGTTTCGGACTAGCAGCTCTGTCCTACGAGCAGTACTTC; CDR3 protein: CASSFGLAALSYEQYF
clone size: few; D gene: -; J gene: TRBJ2-7; CDR3 length: 14; V gene: TRBV5-1; CDR3 DNA: TGCGCCAGCAGCTTGGCAGGCAGACTCTACGAGCAGTACTTC; CDR3 protein: CASSLAGRLYEQYF
clone size: few; D gene: TRBD1; J gene: TRBJ2-1; CDR3 length: 16; V gene: TRBV12-5; CDR3 DNA: TGTGCTAGTGGCCTACCGGGACAGGGTTGGGGCAATGAGCAGTTCTTC; CDR3 protein: CASGLPGQGWGNEQFF
clone size: -; D gene: -; J gene: TRBJ2-3; CDR3 length: 13; V gene: TRBV4-3; CDR3 DNA: TGCGCCAGCAGCCAAGATTCGGAATATACGCGGTATTTT; CDR3 protein: CASSQDSEYTRYF
clone size: few; D gene: TRBD1; J gene: TRBJ2-5; CDR3 length: 15; V gene: TRBV6-6; CDR3 DNA: TGTGCCAGCAGGACCCGGGACGGGGACAGGGAGACCCAGTACTTC; CDR3 protein: CASRTRDGDRETQYF
clone size: -; D gene: -; J gene: TRBJ2-7; CDR3 length: 14; V gene: TRBV6-6; CDR3 DNA: TGTGCCAGCAGTTACGGGCAGGGAAGGGTCGAGCAGTACTTC; CDR3 protein: CASSYGQGRVEQYF
clone size: few; D gene: -; J gene: TRBJ2-1; CDR3 length: 11; V gene: TRBV29-1; CDR3 DNA: TGCAGCGTTGCCGCAACTAATGAGCAGTTCTTC; CDR3 protein: CSVAATNEQFF
clone size: -; D gene: -; J gene: TRBJ2-4; CDR3 length: 19; V gene: TRBV21-1; CDR3 DNA: TGTGCCAGCAGCAAGGGACTAGCGGGGGTGCCAAAAGCCAAAAACATTCAGTACTTC; CDR3 protein: CASSKGLAGVPKAKNIQYF